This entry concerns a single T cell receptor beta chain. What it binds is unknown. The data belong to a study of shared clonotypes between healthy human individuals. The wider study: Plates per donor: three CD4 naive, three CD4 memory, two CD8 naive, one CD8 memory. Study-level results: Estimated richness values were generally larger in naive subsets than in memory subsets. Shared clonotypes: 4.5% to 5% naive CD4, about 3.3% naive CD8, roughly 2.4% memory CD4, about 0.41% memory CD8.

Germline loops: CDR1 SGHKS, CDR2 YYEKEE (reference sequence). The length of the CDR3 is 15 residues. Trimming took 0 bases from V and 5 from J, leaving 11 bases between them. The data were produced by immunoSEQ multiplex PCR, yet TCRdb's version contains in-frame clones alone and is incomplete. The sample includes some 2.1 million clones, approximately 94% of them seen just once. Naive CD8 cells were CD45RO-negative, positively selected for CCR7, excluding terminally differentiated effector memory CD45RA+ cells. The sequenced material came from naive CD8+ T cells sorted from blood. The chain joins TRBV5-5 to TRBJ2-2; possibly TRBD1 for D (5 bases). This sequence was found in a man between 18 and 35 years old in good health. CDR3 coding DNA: TGTGCCAGCAGCTTGGTCAGGGAAATAACCGGGGAGCTGTTTTTT. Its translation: CASSLVREITGELFF.